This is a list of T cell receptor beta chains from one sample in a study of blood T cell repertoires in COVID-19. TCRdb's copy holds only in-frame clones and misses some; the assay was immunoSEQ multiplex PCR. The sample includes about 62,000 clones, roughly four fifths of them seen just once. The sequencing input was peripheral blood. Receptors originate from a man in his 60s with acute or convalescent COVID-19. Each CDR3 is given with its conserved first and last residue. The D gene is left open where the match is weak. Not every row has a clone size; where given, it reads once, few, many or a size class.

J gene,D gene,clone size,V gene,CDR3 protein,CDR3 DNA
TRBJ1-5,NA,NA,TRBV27,CASSYREHQPQHF,TGTGCCAGCAGTTACAGGGAGCACCAGCCCCAGCATTTT
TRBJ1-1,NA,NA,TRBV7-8,CASSSAQGRGTEAFF,TGTGCCAGCAGCTCAGCACAGGGAAGGGGCACTGAAGCTTTCTTT
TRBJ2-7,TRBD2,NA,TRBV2,CASSEWILAGGLNEQYF,TGTGCCAGCAGTGAATGGATCCTAGCGGGAGGGTTAAACGAGCAGTACTTC
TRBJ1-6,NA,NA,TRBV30,CAWSQGSYNSPLHF,TGTGCCTGGAGTCAGGGATCTTATAATTCACCCCTCCACTTT
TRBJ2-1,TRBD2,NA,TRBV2,CASSKSPPGLAGGNEQFF,TGTGCCAGCAGTAAATCGCCCCCTGGTCTAGCGGGAGGGAATGAGCAGTTCTTC
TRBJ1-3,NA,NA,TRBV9,CASSVVSGEHSGNTIYF,TGTGCCAGCAGCGTAGTATCGGGGGAGCACTCTGGAAACACCATATATTTT
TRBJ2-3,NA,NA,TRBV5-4,CASSSTGRGYTDTQYF,TGTGCCAGCAGCTCCACAGGGCGAGGGTACACAGATACGCAGTATTTT
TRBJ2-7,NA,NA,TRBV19,CASSMEGTGYEQYF,TGTGCCAGTAGTATGGAGGGCACAGGCTACGAGCAGTACTTC
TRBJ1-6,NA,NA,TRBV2,CASSEARGPNSPLHF,TGTGCCAGCAGTGAAGCCAGGGGCCCCAATTCACCCCTCCACTTT
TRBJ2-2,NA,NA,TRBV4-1,CASSPIPRKAGELFF,TGCGCCAGCAGTCCTATCCCCAGGAAGGCCGGGGAGCTGTTTTTT
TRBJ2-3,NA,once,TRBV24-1,CATSGTGFPPDTQYF,TGTGCCACCAGTGGAACAGGGTTCCCGCCAGATACGCAGTATTTT